The 11 T cell receptor beta chains below were found in one sample sequenced in a study of blood T cell repertoires in COVID-19. Clones were read by immunoSEQ multiplex PCR, and TCRdb kept only the in-frame ones, dropping some. The data show under 65,000 clones, 87% seen once. Input material: peripheral blood. The receptors come from a man older than 75 in a cohort sampled during active COVID-19.

The chain couples TRBV6-2 or TRBV6-3 to TRBJ1-1, with unresolved D. The CDR3 is 12 amino acids. With 6 bases removed from V and 0 bases from J, the gap between germline ends came to 5 bases. The germline V gene encodes CDR1 MNHEY and CDR2 SVGEGT. CDR3: CASSFMNTEAFF. DNA for the CDR3: TGTGCCAGCAGCTTTATGAACACTGAAGCTTTCTTT.

V gene TRBV7-3 combines with J gene TRBJ1-1; 7 nucleotides match TRBD1. V was pared by 2 bases and J by 4 bases, with 1 base of the junction left unmatched. The CDR3 totals 13 residues. Germline assignment: CDR1 SGHTA and CDR2 FQGTGA. CDR3 sequence: CASSLWDSTEAFF. The DNA for the CDR3 is TGTGCCAGCAGCTTATGGGACAGCACTGAAGCTTTCTTT.

V usage is TRBV4-1 and J usage is TRBJ2-3; D uncertain. Germline CDR1 and CDR2: MGHRA and YSYEKL. V was cut by 2 bases and J by 2 bases, with 11 bases left in between. This CDR3 is 15 amino acids long. CDR3 loop: CASSQLGVITDTQYF. The DNA of the CDR3 is TGCGCCAGCAGCCAACTAGGCGTGATCACAGATACGCAGTATTTT.

V is TRBV5-1 and J is TRBJ1-4; weak D call: TRBD1 (6 bases). There are 13 residues in the CDR3. V was clipped by 4 bases and J by 2 bases, with 6 bases between them. Germline lookup yields CDR1 SGHRS and CDR2 YFSETQ. The CDR3: CASSRGTNEKLFF. DNA of the CDR3: TGCGCCAGCAGCAGGGGGACTAATGAAAAACTGTTTTTT.

The rearrangement joins TRBV9 to TRBJ1-1; the D gene is possibly TRBD1 (6 bases). Germline CDR1 and CDR2: SGDLS and YYNGEE. The CDR3 covers 15 residues. Trimming removed 0 bases at V and 8 bases at J, with 17 bases between. The CDR3 reads CASSVEGHFQGEAFF. The CDR3 nucleotides are TGTGCCAGCAGCGTAGAAGGACATTTCCAGGGGGAAGCTTTCTTT.

The V and J genes are TRBV5-1 and TRBJ1-1, with TRBD1 identical over 7 bases. Trimming cost V 10 bases and J 4 bases; bases outside gene matches: 13. Looked up from germline, CDR1 is SGHRS and CDR2 is YFSETQ. The CDR3 contains 14 residues. CDR3 region: CASAIRDSGTEAFF. The CDR3 bases are TGCGCCTCCGCAATCCGGGACAGCGGCACTGAAGCTTTCTTT. Drawing the rest from reference TRBV5-1 and TRBJ1-1, the complete variable domain is KAGVTQTPRYLIKTRGQQVTLSCSPISGHRSVSWYQQTPGQGLQFLFEYFSETQRNKGNFPGRFSGRQFSNSRSEMNVSTLELGDSALYLCASAIRDSGTEAFFGQGTRLTVV.

This clone was counted a single time. CDR3 nucleotide sequence: TGTGCCTGGAGGGGAGGGGGAGAGACCCAGTACTTC. Translated, it gives CAWRGGGETQYF. The J gene is TRBJ2-5, the V gene TRBV30; TRBD2 is a possible D gene (7 bases). CDR1 and CDR2 from the germline V gene are GTSNPN and SVGIG (reference sequence). Trimming removed 3 bases at V and 4 bases at J, with 9 bases between. This CDR3 has 12 amino acids.

The sample holds a few counts of this clone. The chain recombines TRBV20-1 with TRBJ2-7; 10 bases agree with TRBD1. This CDR3 is 14 amino acids long. CDR1 is DFQATT and CDR2 is SNEGSKA in the germline V gene (reference sequence). V lost 3 bases to trimming and J lost 1 base; unmatched junction nucleotides: 3. This CDR3 reads CSASEDRGSYEQYF. The CDR3 DNA follows: TGCAGTGCTAGTGAGGACAGGGGGTCCTACGAGCAGTACTTC.

This sequence joins TRBV5-1 and TRBJ2-3, with TRBD2 matching 13 bases. The trim removed 8 bases at V and 0 bases at J, leaving 3 bases unmatched. Germline CDR1 is SGHRS and CDR2 is YFSETQ. This CDR3 has 15 amino acids. CDR3 sequence: CASGTSGVSTDTQYF. DNA for the CDR3: TGCGCCAGTGGGACTAGCGGGGTCAGCACAGATACGCAGTATTTT.

The gene calls are TRBV7-8 and TRBJ1-6; D remains ambiguous. Germline values: CDR1 SGHVS, CDR2 FQNEAQ. Trimming removed 2 bases at V and 0 bases at J, with 8 bases between. This CDR3 is built from 16 residues. In DNA form, the CDR3 reads TGTGCCAGCAGCTTATACCTGAGCTCCTATAATTCACCCCTCCACTTT. Amino acids: CASSLYLSSYNSPLHF.

This clone was found once. The rearrangement joins TRBV19 to TRBJ1-1; a weak D match, TRBD1 (5 bases). The CDR3 covers 15 residues. The V gene's germline CDR1 is LNHDA and CDR2 SQIVND (reference sequence). The V end was cut by 4 bases, the J end by 1 base, with 13 bases between. The CDR3 loop is CASSTPKTGNTEAFF. DNA for the CDR3: TGTGCCAGTAGTACCCCTAAAACAGGGAACACTGAAGCTTTCTTT.